Presented here are 20 T cell receptor beta chains from one specimen sequenced in a study of blood T cell repertoires in COVID-19. Assay: immunoSEQ multiplex PCR; the TCRdb copy retains only in-frame clones and omits some. The table shows 85,000 to 95,000 clones, with roughly 89% occurring only once. Specimen: peripheral blood. Receptors originate from a woman of 80 years or more with active COVID-19.

The V and J genes are TRBV28 and TRBJ2-7; 8 bases agree with TRBD1. J lost 1 base, V lost 8 bases, and 7 bases had no gene match. Germline CDR1 reads MDHEN; CDR2 reads SYDVKM. This CDR3 is 14 amino acids long. The CDR3 loop reads CASQPGGESYEQYF. The CDR3 DNA sequence: TGTGCCAGCCAACCAGGGGGCGAGTCCTACGAGCAGTACTTC.

The rearrangement uses TRBV18 and TRBJ2-3; 11 positions agree with TRBD2. CDR3 length equals 21 residues. V was clipped by 8 bases and J by 1 base; unmatched bases: 23. Germline lookup yields CDR1 KGHSH and CDR2 LQKENI. The CDR3 DNA reads TGTGCCAGCAAGCACACGGGGGATCCGGGACTAGCGGACGGGGGCACAGATACGCAGTATTTT. It translates to CASKHTGDPGLADGGTDTQYF.

The V call is TRBV1, the J call TRBJ2-6; the table names TRBD2, a call not compared with the DNA. TRBV1 is noted as a pseudogene. The CDR3 length is 19 residues. CDR3 coding DNA: TGCACCAGCAGCCAAAGTTCGCTGAGGCCTCTCTCTGGGGCCAACGTCCTGACTTTC. Translated, it gives CTSSQSSLRPLSGANVLTF.

The rearrangement uses TRBV2 and TRBJ2-2; D unresolved. The ends were cut back, 10 bases at V and 4 bases at J, with 19 bases in the middle. CDR3 length equals 15 residues. CDR1 and CDR2 from the germline V gene are SNHLY and FYNNEI. CDR3 in amino acids: CATKAASVGTGELFF. The CDR3 DNA is TGTGCCACCAAGGCGGCCTCAGTTGGCACCGGGGAGCTGTTTTTT.

The chain carries TRBV7-6 and TRBJ2-3; TRBD1 agrees at 10 bases. V dropped 5 bases and J dropped 3; count of bases not matched to a gene: 5. The CDR3 consists of 15 residues. Per germline, CDR1 SGHVS and CDR2 FNYEAQ. The CDR3 region is CASSERTGGTDTQYF. Here the CDR3 DNA reads TGTGCCAGCAGCGAGAGGACAGGGGGTACAGATACGCAGTATTTT.

The chain has TRBV27 and TRBJ1-1; 8 bases map to TRBD1. The CDR3 runs 13 residues. The ends lost 6 bases at V and 4 bases at J; junction bases unmatched: 4. Germline CDR1 is MNHEY and CDR2 is SMNVEV (reference sequence). The CDR3 spells CASRDRVGTEAFF. The CDR3 nucleotides are TGTGCCAGCAGGGACAGGGTGGGCACTGAAGCTTTCTTT.

The chain employs TRBV6-2 or TRBV6-3 and TRBJ1-2; D might be TRBD1 (6 bases). The CDR3 spans 14 residues. The germline V and J ends were trimmed by 2 bases and 7 bases, with 14 bases remaining between them. CDR1 is MNHEY and CDR2 is SVGEGT in the germline V gene. CDR3 loop: CASSYPGQSGGYTF. The CDR3 nucleotides read TGTGCCAGCAGTTACCCGGGACAATCTGGTGGCTACACCTTC.

The rearrangement uses TRBV3-1 (or the pseudogene TRBV3-2) and TRBJ1-1, with TRBD1 as a possible D gene (5 bases). CDR3 length: 17 residues. CDR1 is LGHDT and CDR2 is YNNKEL in the germline V gene (reference sequence). With 0 bases removed from V and 0 bases from J, the gap between germline ends came to 14 bases. CDR3 region: CASSQDHKGLMNTEAFF. CDR3 DNA: TGTGCCAGCAGCCAAGATCATAAGGGGCTCATGAACACTGAAGCTTTCTTT.

The rearrangement links TRBV11-1 to TRBJ2-7; 9 bases map to TRBD1. The CDR3 is 14 amino acids. J lost 5 bases, V lost 5 bases, and 7 bases had no gene match. Germline CDR1 and CDR2: SGHAT and FQDESV (reference sequence). CDR3 loop: CASSGGQGFDEQYF. The CDR3 bases are TGTGCCAGCAGCGGAGGACAGGGGTTTGACGAGCAGTACTTC.

The chain joins TRBV19 to TRBJ1-5; 7 bases match TRBD1. Losses at the gene ends were 5 bases for V and 9 bases for J; bases not matched to a gene: 10. The CDR3 has 14 residues. Per germline, CDR1 LNHDA and CDR2 SQIVND (reference sequence). CDR3 in amino acids: CASSVDRLGGPQHF. The CDR3 coding sequence is TGTGCCAGTAGTGTGGACAGGTTGGGAGGGCCCCAGCATTTT.

The chain is built from TRBV7-9 and TRBJ1-2; 7 bases line up with TRBD1. V dropped 5 bases and J dropped 4; count of bases not matched to a gene: 10. The CDR3 loop spans 15 amino acids. Germline assignment: CDR1 SEHNR and CDR2 FQNEAQ (reference sequence). The CDR3 bases are TGTGCCAGCAGCGTCGGACAGGACCCCTCCTATGGCTACACCTTC. Protein product: CASSVGQDPSYGYTF.

The sample holds one count of this clone. V usage is TRBV12-2 and J usage is TRBJ2-7; the table's D gene call, TRBD1, was not cross checked with the DNA. TRBV12-2 is noted as a pseudogene. CDR3 size: 17 residues. For the CDR3, the DNA is TGTGCAAGTCGCTTAGCACCCTGGGCACTCCGGCCCTACGAGCAGTACTTC. Residues: CASRLAPWALRPYEQYF.

The gene calls are TRBV15 and TRBJ2-7, with D uncertain. The CDR3 has 14 residues. Germline V gene data show CDR1 as LNHNV and CDR2 as YYDKDF (reference sequence). Trimming stripped 0 bases from V and 5 bases from J, with 11 bases between. The CDR3 loop reads CATSRDTSPDEQYF. CDR3 in DNA: TGTGCCACCAGCAGAGATACGAGTCCCGACGAGCAGTACTTC.

This chain uses TRBV18 with TRBJ2-1; D might be TRBD1 (5 bases). V was cut by 2 bases and J by 6 bases, with 8 bases left in between. The germline V gene has CDR1 KGHSH and CDR2 LQKENI. The CDR3 spans 13 residues. CDR3 protein: CASSPWQGNEQFF. The CDR3 DNA reads as TGTGCCAGCTCACCATGGCAGGGCAATGAGCAGTTCTTC.

The CDR3 spells CASSSGQYTDTQYF. As DNA, the CDR3 is TGTGCCAGCAGCAGCGGACAGTACACAGATACGCAGTATTTT. The genes are TRBV27 and TRBJ2-3, with a possible D match to TRBD1 (6 bases). V was trimmed by 6 bases and J by 2 bases, leaving 12 bases between them. The germline gives CDR1 MNHEY, CDR2 SMNVEV (reference sequence). The CDR3 spans 14 residues.

This chain links TRBV7-8 with TRBJ1-6, with 7 bases fitting TRBD1. The CDR3 spans 17 residues. V was pared by 4 bases and J by 0 bases, with 6 bases of the junction left unmatched. CDR1 is SGHVS, CDR2 FQNEAQ, per germline. CDR3 sequence: CASSSKQGSSYNSPLHF. The CDR3 region has the DNA TGTGCCAGCAGCTCAAAACAGGGGAGCTCCTATAATTCACCCCTCCACTTT. The whole variable domain, filled in from reference TRBV7-8 and TRBJ1-6, reads GAGVSQSPRYKVAKRGQDVALRCDPISGHVSLFWYQQALGQGPEFLTYFQNEAQLDKSGLPSDRFFAERPEGSVSTLKIQRTQQEDSAVYLCASSSKQGSSYNSPLHFGNGTRLTVT.

This clone was seen a few times. The V and J genes are TRBV7-9 and TRBJ2-3, with D possibly matching TRBD1 (5 bases). V was trimmed by 10 bases and J by 0 bases, leaving 14 bases between them. Germline V lookup: CDR1 SEHNR, CDR2 FQNEAQ (reference sequence). There are 14 residues in the CDR3. For the CDR3, the DNA is TGTGCCACCAGGGCCCTCATGAGCACAGATACGCAGTATTTT. Its protein product is CATRALMSTDTQYF.

The chain has TRBV4-2 and TRBJ2-3, with TRBD2 as a possible D gene (5 bases). Germline CDR1 and CDR2: LGHNA and YNFKEQ. The CDR3 spans 18 residues. The V and J ends lost 0 bases and 3 bases respectively, with 19 bases between them. The CDR3 sequence: CASSQDALLGTGTDTQYF. The CDR3 region has the DNA TGTGCCAGCAGCCAAGACGCTCTCCTTGGCACGGGGACAGATACGCAGTATTTT.

This chain links TRBV7-9 with TRBJ2-2; 11 nucleotides align to TRBD2. Germline lookup yields CDR1 SEHNR and CDR2 FQNEAQ (reference sequence). This CDR3 comprises 17 residues. The trim removed 4 bases at V and 4 bases at J, leaving 8 bases unmatched. CDR3 bases: TGTGCCAGCAGCTACCGACTAGCGGGATTGAGCACCGGGGAGCTGTTTTTT. Translated, it gives CASSYRLAGLSTGELFF.

The rearrangement uses TRBV29-1 and TRBJ2-7; D may be TRBD1 (5 bases). Trimming took off 8 bases at V and 7 bases at J, with 15 bases between the two ends. Germline lookup yields CDR1 SQVTM and CDR2 ANQGSEA. The CDR3 spans 11 residues. As DNA, the CDR3 is TGCAGCATCAGGGCCTTAGGGGAGCAGTACTTC. This encodes CSIRALGEQYF.